The 18 T cell receptor beta chains reported below all come from one sample, sequenced in a study of T-cell reconstitution after alpha-beta-depleted transplantation in children. Preparing the TCRbeta library involved the use of unique molecular identifiers. TCRdb called the PCR reads again in MiXCR, with one record for every CDR3 protein. The sample includes approximately 350,000 distinct CDR3 sequences, about 9.4% of them seen just once. The sequenced sample was PBMCs from the stem cell graft donor, obtained from the stem cell graft. The receptors here all came from a human donor who donated a stem cell graft to a child with acute lymphoblastic leukemia.

The chain carries TRBV4-1 and TRBJ1-2, with 7 bases aligning to TRBD1. Germline CDR1 and CDR2: MGHRA and YSYEKL. V gave up 2 bases and J gave up 2 bases; unmatched junction bases: 14. This CDR3 region has 18 residues. In DNA, the CDR3 is TGCGCCAGCAGCCAACCCTCGGCCCCCGGGACAGAAAACTATGGCTACACCTTC. Translating gives CASSQPSAPGTENYGYTF.

A single count supports this clonotype. Compared with germline, one end of the junction differs, possibly owing to a read error. This chain connects TRBV7-9 to TRBJ2-7; D gene uncertain. This CDR3 region has 14 residues. Germline V gene lookup returns CDR1 SEHNR and CDR2 FQNEAQ (reference sequence). The CDR3: CASSPESRSHEHYF. The CDR3, as DNA: TGTGCCAGCAGCCCAGAATCTCGAAGCCACGAGCACTACTTC. The whole variable domain, remainder taken from reference TRBV7-9 and TRBJ2-7, is DTGVSQNPRHKITKRGQNVTFRCDPISEHNRLYWYRQTLGQGPEFLTYFQNEAQLEKSRLLSDRFSAERPKGSFSTLEIQRTEQGDSAMYLCASSPESRSHEHYFGPGTRLTVT.

This clonotype occurred a few times. V usage is TRBV7-8 and J usage is TRBJ1-1; no reliable D call. V lost 6 bases, J lost 6 bases, and 14 bases lay in between. The CDR3 sequence is 13 residues long. Germline lookup yields CDR1 SGHVS and CDR2 FQNEAQ. CDR3 DNA sequence: TGTGCCAGCAGACCGGACCTATGGGCTGAAGCTTTCTTT. This codes for CASRPDLWAEAFF.

This clonotype was found a few times. J is TRBJ1-1 and V is TRBV20-1, with D tentatively TRBD1 (6 bases). Germline V gene data show CDR1 as DFQATT and CDR2 as SNEGSKA (reference sequence). V was cut by 1 base and J by 7 bases, with 22 bases left in between. The CDR3 totals 16 residues. The CDR3 here is CSARVGATRSNLEAFF. DNA for the CDR3: TGCAGTGCTAGAGTGGGGGCGACGAGAAGCAACCTTGAAGCTTTCTTT.

This clonotype was seen only a few times. V is TRBV4-1 and J is TRBJ1-5; D uncertain. Trimming took 4 bases from V and 4 from J, leaving 20 bases between them. The CDR3 has 17 residues. Germline V gene sequence: CDR1 MGHRA, CDR2 YSYEKL. The CDR3, as DNA: TGCGCCAGCAGCCCCCGACCCAGCCGTCGAATAAATCAGCCCCAGCATTTT. Translated: CASSPRPSRRINQPQHF.

The chain uses TRBV6-2 or TRBV6-3 and TRBJ2-3; perhaps D is TRBD1 or TRBD2 (5 bases each). The length of the CDR3 is 15 residues. The germline CDR1 and CDR2 sequences are MNHEY and SVGEGT. Trimming took 5 bases from V and 3 from J, leaving 15 bases between them. CDR3 DNA: TGTGCCAGCAGTCTGTGGGACGCCGGAACAGATACGCAGTATTTT. It translates to CASSLWDAGTDTQYF.

This chain links TRBV5-5 with TRBJ1-2; TRBD1 matches 9 bases. The CDR3 has 17 amino acids. Trimming at V came to 0 bases and at J to 8 bases, leaving 14 bases not matched to a gene. Per the germline V gene, CDR1 is SGHKS and CDR2 is YYEKEE (reference sequence). The CDR3 here is CASSLAGTVQGAYGYTF. In DNA form, the CDR3 reads TGTGCCAGCAGCTTGGCCGGAACTGTACAGGGGGCTTACGGCTACACCTTC.

In its sample, this clonotype was seen a few times. The rearrangement uses TRBV29-1 and TRBJ2-7; 9 nucleotides agree with TRBD1. With V trimmed by 7 bases and J by 1 base, 5 bases remained unmatched. Germline V lookup: CDR1 SQVTM, CDR2 ANQGSEA. CDR3 length: 13 residues. The CDR3 reads CSAHRGQSYEQYF. Written as DNA, the CDR3 is TGCAGCGCTCACAGGGGGCAGTCCTACGAGCAGTACTTC.

The table lists this clonotype with many counts. The V gene is TRBV12-3 or TRBV12-4, the J gene TRBJ2-3, with D unresolved. This CDR3 has 14 amino acids. V lost 3 bases to trimming and J lost 6 bases, with 13 bases between them. The CDR3 DNA follows: TGTGCCAGCAGTTTGAACTTACCCGAGGATACGCAGTATTTT. This translates into CASSLNLPEDTQYF.

This chain links TRBV7-2 with TRBJ2-3; D is perhaps TRBD2 (6 bases). V lost 6 bases to trimming and J lost 2 bases, with 15 bases between them. This CDR3 has 15 residues. Germline loops: CDR1 SGHTA, CDR2 FQGNSA. For the CDR3, the DNA is TGTGCCAGCAGTTTAATAGCGGAAACCACAGATACGCAGTATTTT. This sequence encodes CASSLIAETTDTQYF. The variable domain in full, completed from reference TRBV7-2 and TRBJ2-3, reads GAGVSQSPSNKVTEKGKDVELRCDPISGHTALYWYRQSLGQGLEFLIYFQGNSAPDKSGLPSDRFSAERTGGSVSTLTIQRTQQEDSAVYLCASSLIAETTDTQYFGPGTRLTVL.

This clonotype was found many times. The chain recombines TRBV7-2 with TRBJ2-1; tentatively, D is TRBD1 or TRBD2 (5 bases each). The CDR3 is 15 residues long. Per germline, CDR1 SGHTA and CDR2 FQGNSA. The V gene lost 5 bases and the J gene lost 6 bases, with 17 bases spanning the gap. DNA of the CDR3: TGTGCCAGCAGCCCTCGGGGCTCTACGGGCAATGAGCAGTTCTTC. The encoded protein is CASSPRGSTGNEQFF.

The rearrangement links TRBV5-1 to TRBJ1-2; weak D call: TRBD1 (5 bases). V was pared by 5 bases and J by 0 bases, with 14 bases between. CDR1 SGHRS and CDR2 YFSETQ come from the germline V gene. The CDR3 runs 15 residues. The CDR3 loop is CASREGTPANYGYTF. CDR3 nucleotide sequence: TGCGCCAGCAGGGAAGGGACGCCCGCTAACTATGGCTACACCTTC. The whole variable domain, remainder taken from reference TRBV5-1 and TRBJ1-2, is KAGVTQTPRYLIKTRGQQVTLSCSPISGHRSVSWYQQTPGQGLQFLFEYFSETQRNKGNFPGRFSGRQFSNSRSEMNVSTLELGDSALYLCASREGTPANYGYTFGSGTRLTVV.

The CDR3 spells CASRRLRGRSSYEQYF. DNA of the CDR3: TGTGCCAGCCGACGACTTCGCGGGAGGAGCTCCTACGAGCAGTACTTC. The rearrangement uses TRBV11-2 and TRBJ2-7; 8 positions match TRBD2. This CDR3 has 16 residues. V shed 8 bases and J 0 bases; nucleotides not matched to a gene: 12. Germline assignment: CDR1 SGHAT and CDR2 FQNNGV.

This clonotype showed up just a few times. The V and J genes are TRBV20-1 and TRBJ1-1, with D uncertain. Trimming took off 4 bases at V and 1 base at J, with 10 bases between the two ends. CDR1 and CDR2 (germline): DFQATT, SNEGSKA (reference sequence). This CDR3 has 13 residues. The CDR3 is CSATDFGNTEAFF. The CDR3 DNA is TGCAGTGCTACCGATTTCGGGAACACTGAAGCTTTCTTT.

This clonotype showed up many times. V and J are TRBV4-3 and TRBJ2-2; possible D gene TRBD2, 5 bases. Trimming stripped 0 bases from V and 7 bases from J, with 6 bases between. The CDR3 has 13 amino acids. Looked up from germline, CDR1 is LGHNA and CDR2 is YSLEER. The CDR3 sequence is CASSQDRGGELFF. The CDR3 DNA is TGCGCCAGCAGCCAAGATCGGGGCGGGGAGCTGTTTTTT.

In this sample, this clonotype turned up a few times. This chain connects TRBV6-1 to TRBJ1-1, with a tentative D call TRBD1 (5 bases). This CDR3 contains 14 residues. The V end lost 10 bases, the J end lost 5 bases, and 20 bases lay between the germline ends. From germline, CDR1 is MNHNS and CDR2 SASEGT. The CDR3 spells CATEGGAAGTEAFF. For the CDR3, the DNA is TGTGCCACCGAAGGTGGGGCCGCGGGGACTGAAGCTTTCTTT.

This clonotype appeared a few times. J is TRBJ2-1 and V is TRBV7-8; 12 positions match TRBD2. The junction had 5 bases not matched to a gene; V was cut back by 1 base and J by 7 bases. The CDR3 sequence is 16 residues long. Per germline, CDR1 SGHVS and CDR2 FQNEAQ. The chain's CDR3 is CASSLGRLAGGNEQFF. CDR3 sequence (DNA): TGTGCCAGCAGCTTAGGACGGCTAGCGGGGGGGAATGAGCAGTTCTTC.

The table lists this clonotype with a few counts. The CDR3 here is CASSLTAPGGNQPQHF. The CDR3, as DNA: TGTGCCAGCAGTTTAACAGCTCCGGGGGGCAATCAGCCCCAGCATTTT. J is TRBJ1-5 and V is TRBV6-2 or TRBV6-3, with a possible D match to TRBD1 (5 bases). V was clipped by 4 bases and J by 2 bases, with 15 bases between them. The V gene's germline CDR1 is MNHEY and CDR2 SVGEGT. The CDR3 consists of 16 residues.